The 5 T cell receptor beta chains presented below share a single source sample, sequenced in a study of T cell clonality in common variable immunodeficiency. Method: immunoSEQ multiplex PCR; TCRdb's copy keeps in-frame clones and lacks some. The sample shows approximately 52,000 clones, none of them appearing just once. Sequencing was performed on peripheral blood mononuclear cells. All receptors derive from a person between 18 and 75 years old in good health.

This clone was recorded at least ten times. The CDR3 is CASSLVLTGGERYTF. CDR3 bases read: TGCGCCAGCAGCTTGGTGTTAACAGGAGGCGAGCGC. The chain couples TRBV5-1 to TRBJ1-2; possibly TRBD1 for D (5 bases). The CDR3 is cut off 3 residues early in the read; its end comes from the germline J gene. The germline gives CDR1 SGHRS, CDR2 YFSETQ. The CDR3 covers 15 residues.

This clone has a count of ten or more. The read ends 3 residues shy of where the CDR3 ends; the end is completed using the germline J gene. The chain uses TRBV10-3 and TRBJ2-1; 8 nucleotides line up with TRBD2. The CDR3 extends over 11 amino acids. With V trimmed by 10 bases and J by 9 bases, 5 bases remained unmatched. Germline values: CDR1 ENHRY, CDR2 SYGVKD. CDR3 loop: CATGLVGEQFF. The covered CDR3 bases are TGTGCCACGGGACTAGTGGGTGAG.

This clone was counted ten times or more. The read is 3 residues too short to cover the CDR3 end, so that end is filled in from the germline J gene. This chain connects TRBV7-8 to TRBJ2-3, with 10 positions matching TRBD1. J was trimmed by 1 base and V by 5 bases; bases with no gene match: 6. In germline, CDR1 is SGHVS, CDR2 FQNEAQ. CDR3 length: 16 residues. CDR3 region: CASSVRTGGGTDTQYF. The CDR3 DNA, read in part, is TGTGCCAGCAGCGTGAGGACAGGGGGAGGCACAGATACG.

This clone was counted ten times or more. CDR3 region: CASRSTSVWTGELFF. CDR3 bases read: TGTGCCAGCAGGTCCACTAGCGTTTGGACCGGGGAG. This rearrangement joins TRBV6-2 or TRBV6-3 to TRBJ2-2; 7 bases match TRBD2. With the read ending 3 residues before the CDR3 end, the germline J gene is used to fill in that end. J lost 5 bases, V lost 6 bases, and 9 bases had no gene match. Per germline, CDR1 MNHEY and CDR2 SVGEGT. The CDR3 is made up of 15 amino acids.

This clone has more than one count but fewer than ten. The read halts 3 residues ahead of the CDR3 end, with the missing end drawn from the germline J gene. The V and J genes are TRBV18 and TRBJ1-2, with D perhaps matching TRBD1 (5 bases). Germline loops: CDR1 KGHSH, CDR2 LQKENI. The CDR3 has 18 amino acids. CDR3 DNA (partial): TGTGCCAGCTCAGATCCGGGACTAGCGGGAGTTACCCCCTACGAC. It codes for CASSDPGLAGVTPYD. The whole CDR3 reads CASSDPGLAGVTPYDYTF. Supplemented by reference TRBV18 and TRBJ1-2, the full variable domain reads NAGVMQNPRHLVRRRGQEARLRCSPMKGHSHVYWYRQLPEEGLKFMVYLQKENIIDESGMPKERFSAEFPKEGPSILRIQQVVRGDSAAYFCASSDPGLAGVTPYDYTFGSGTRLTVV.